Listed below are T cell receptor beta chains from one sample, sequenced in a study of T cells in localized non-small cell lung cancer. Clones were read by immunoSEQ multiplex PCR, and TCRdb kept only the in-frame ones, dropping some. Of roughly 23,000 clones in the sample, roughly nine tenths were seen once. This sample comprised peripheral blood, obtained before any cancer treatment. The receptors come from a male donor older than 55 with stage I lung adenocarcinoma. The CDR3 runs from the conserved cysteine through the conserved F or W. Fields, in order: V gene, D gene, J gene, clone size, CDR3 protein, CDR3 DNA. A D gene is named only where the DNA matches it firmly. A row's size may be missing; if present it is once, few, many or a size class.

TRBV6-4	.	TRBJ2-7	.	CASRPGRIYEQYF	TGTGCCAGCAGACCCGGACGGATTTACGAGCAGTACTTC
TRBV28	.	TRBJ1-5	.	CASTSDQENAWYF	TGTGCCAGCACCTCGGACCAAGAAAATGCCTGGTATTTT
TRBV5-4	TRBD1	TRBJ1-2	.	CASRPGTGRAGNNYGYTF	TGTGCCAGCAGGCCCGGGACAGGGCGAGCGGGGAATAACTATGGCTACACCTTC
TRBV11-2	TRBD1	TRBJ2-3	.	CASSRQGSTDTQYF	TGTGCCAGCTCGCGACAGGGGAGCACAGATACGCAGTATTTT
TRBV29-1	TRBD1	TRBJ2-7	.	CSVGTGETEQYF	TGCAGCGTTGGGACAGGGGAAACCGAGCAGTACTTC
TRBV6-1	.	TRBJ2-7	.	CASSERGYSGEQYF	TGTGCCAGCAGTGAAAGGGGGTATTCGGGCGAGCAGTACTTC
TRBV11-1	.	TRBJ1-3	.	CASSLVLSGNTIYF	TGTGCCAGCAGCTTGGTCCTCTCTGGAAACACCATATATTTT
TRBV30	TRBD2	TRBJ2-3	.	CAWSLAGDWIDTQYF	TGTGCCTGGAGTCTCGCGGGAGATTGGATAGATACGCAGTATTTT
TRBV6-1	.	TRBJ2-1	.	CASSPKNPYNEQFF	TGTGCCAGTTCCCCAAAGAACCCCTACAATGAGCAGTTCTTC
TRBV6-6	.	TRBJ1-1	.	CASSYSGGEAFF	TGTGCCAGCAGTTACTCAGGGGGGGAAGCTTTCTTT
TRBV10-1	TRBD2	TRBJ2-5	.	CASSEGLAGETQYF	TGCGCCAGCAGTGAGGGACTAGCTGGGGAGACCCAGTACTTC
TRBV19	.	TRBJ1-1	.	CASSIRHRATGVDTEAFF	TGTGCCAGTAGTATTCGACACAGGGCCACGGGGGTGGACACTGAAGCTTTCTTT
TRBV2	.	TRBJ1-2	.	CASSEGQALNYGYTF	TGTGCCAGCAGTGAGGGCCAGGCCTTAAACTATGGCTACACCTTC
TRBV6-1	.	TRBJ1-5	.	CASSGAANSNQPQHF	TGTGCCAGCAGTGGAGCAGCGAATAGCAATCAGCCCCAGCATTTT
TRBV9	TRBD2	TRBJ2-1	.	CASSVASASGLNEQFF	TGTGCCAGCAGCGTGGCCTCGGCTAGCGGGCTTAATGAGCAGTTCTTC
TRBV18	.	TRBJ2-5	.	CASSPPRQAETQYF	TGTGCCAGCTCACCACCCCGACAGGCAGAGACCCAGTACTTC
TRBV7-2	.	TRBJ1-1	few	CASSNTGLNTEAFF	TGTGCCAGCAGCAACACAGGTCTGAACACTGAAGCTTTCTTT
TRBV28	.	TRBJ1-4	once	CASSQQYEKLFF	TGTGCCAGCAGCCAACAGTATGAAAAACTGTTTTTT
TRBV7-2	.	TRBJ1-1	.	CACSQQENTEAFF	TGTGCCTGCAGTCAACAGGAGAACACTGAAGCTTTCTTT
TRBV10-3	.	TRBJ2-3	.	CAISERRDTDTQYF	TGTGCCATCAGTGAACGACGGGACACAGATACGCAGTATTTT
TRBV6-1	TRBD1	TRBJ1-2	.	CASYRGGQGYTF	TGTGCCAGTTATCGAGGGGGCCAGGGCTACACCTTC
TRBV5-1	.	TRBJ2-2	.	CASSSGPRMNTGELFF	TGCGCCAGCAGCTCTGGACCAAGGATGAACACCGGGGAGCTGTTTTTT
TRBV7-9	TRBD2	TRBJ2-5	.	CASSLASGSRETQYF	TGTGCCAGCAGCTTAGCTAGCGGGAGTAGGGAGACCCAGTACTTC
TRBV9	.	TRBJ1-1	.	CASSVDKEDVNTEAFF	TGTGCCAGCAGCGTAGACAAAGAGGACGTGAACACTGAAGCTTTCTTT
TRBV7-2	.	TRBJ1-3	.	CASSPGSSSGNTIYF	TGTGCCAGCAGCCCCGGGTCGAGCTCTGGAAACACCATATATTTT
TRBV18	.	TRBJ1-1	.	CASSPNTGPREAFF	TGTGCCAGCTCACCGAACACCGGACCCCGTGAAGCTTTCTTT
TRBV2	.	TRBJ2-1	.	CASSETGTYSSNEQFF	TGTGCCAGCAGTGAAACCGGGACTTATAGCTCGAATGAGCAGTTCTTC
TRBV4-1	.	TRBJ2-7	once	CASSRDRLSYEQYF	TGCGCCAGCAGCCGAGACAGGCTCTCCTACGAGCAGTACTTC
TRBV19	.	TRBJ2-7	.	CASSMGSSGSYEQYF	TGTGCCAGTAGTATGGGTAGCAGCGGCTCCTACGAGCAGTACTTC
TRBV5-1	.	TRBJ2-1	.	CASSLGSENNEQFF	TGCGCCAGCAGCTTGGGCTCAGAAAACAATGAGCAGTTCTTC
TRBV20-1	.	TRBJ1-2	once	CSASSNGYTF	TGCAGTGCTAGTAGTAATGGCTACACCTTC
TRBV4-3	TRBD2	TRBJ2-1	.	CASSISGRRQFF	TGCGCCAGCAGCATCAGCGGGAGAAGGCAGTTCTTC
TRBV11-2	.	TRBJ2-3	.	CASSSQQINPWNTQYF	TGTGCCAGCAGCTCCCAACAGATAAATCCTTGGAATACGCAGTATTTT